The 8 T cell receptor beta chains given below trace back to one sample, sequenced in a study of spatial heterogeneity in lung cancer. Study results and limitations: Tumor mutation count correlated with how many alpha and beta TCRs expanded intratumorally.

Which antigens these TCRs recognize remains unknown. TCRdb reprocessed the 5' RACE reads with MiXCR, giving one entry per CDR3 protein. The sample yields fewer than 10,000 distinct CDR3 sequences, under 7.5% seen once. Indicated time point: sample taken at primary tumor resection. Material: lung tumor tissue, obtained at surgery. These receptors were obtained from a female donor with early-stage non-small cell lung cancer.

This clonotype is medium-sized (0.01 to 0.1%). This beta chain is an unintended read in a library built for alpha chains; its size means little. The rearrangement uses TRBV27 and TRBJ2-6, with 15 bases that match TRBD2. The length of the CDR3 is 20 residues. V gave up 4 bases and J gave up 0 bases; unmatched junction bases: 7. Germline V gene lookup returns CDR1 MNHEY and CDR2 SMNVEV (reference sequence). The CDR3 DNA sequence: TGTGCCAGCAGTTATGCGGGACTAGCGGGAGGCGGCTCTGGGGCCAACGTCCTGACTTTC. Translation gives CASSYAGLAGGGSGANVLTF.

With regard to this clonotype: A library prepared for alpha chains yielded this beta chain as an off-target read; its size is of little meaning. This chain links TRBV30 with TRBJ2-7; D may match TRBD1 or TRBD2 (6 bases each). The CDR3 loop spans 14 amino acids. From germline, CDR1 is GTSNPN and CDR2 SVGIG (reference sequence). V dropped 4 bases and J dropped 2 bases, with 15 bases sitting between them. CDR3 in amino acids: CAWTRRGVPYEQYF. The CDR3 region has the DNA TGTGCCTGGACCCGAAGGGGGGTACCCTACGAGCAGTACTTC. The full variable domain, with the rest looked up from reference TRBV30 and TRBJ2-7, is SQTIHQWPATLVQPVGSPLSLECTVEGTSNPNLYWYRQAAGRGLQLLFYSVGIGQISSEVPQNLSASRPQDRQFILSSKKLLLSDSGFYLCAWTRRGVPYEQYFGPGTRLTVT.

This clonotype has ten or more counts. This beta chain was picked up by a library intended for alpha chains and is off target, so its count carries little meaning. The V gene is TRBV2, the J gene TRBJ1-6; maybe TRBD1 (6 bases). The germline V and J ends were trimmed by 9 bases and 4 bases, with 10 bases remaining between them. The V gene's germline CDR1 is SNHLY and CDR2 FYNNEI. CDR3 size: 13 residues. Here the CDR3 reads CASKGQYNSPLHF. The CDR3 DNA reads TGTGCCAGTAAAGGACAGTATAATTCACCCCTCCACTTT.

This clonotype was observed many times. For a library built for alpha chains, this beta chain is a stray read; little rests on its size. The chain couples TRBV20-1 to TRBJ2-7; 11 nucleotides align to TRBD2. V trimming: 1 base; J trimming: 4 bases; junction bases outside the gene matches: 3. The CDR3 is made up of 14 amino acids. Germline V CDR1 and CDR2: DFQATT, SNEGSKA (reference sequence). For the CDR3, the DNA is TGCAGTGCTAGAGTAGCGGGAGGGCAATACGAGCAGTACTTC. This gives the protein CSARVAGGQYEQYF.

A note on this clonotype: Since the library was made to target alpha chains, this beta chain is a stray read and its abundance is not meaningful. The genes are TRBV6-2 or TRBV6-3 and TRBJ2-7, with 12 positions matching TRBD2. Trimming at V came to 6 bases and at J to 4 bases, leaving 4 bases not matched to a gene. Germline CDR1 MNHEY, CDR2 SVGEGT. This CDR3 is 14 amino acids long. CDR3 nucleotide sequence: TGTGCCAGCAGGCCCGGACTAGCGGGATACGAGCAGTACTTC. Its protein is CASRPGLAGYEQYF.

In this sample, this clonotype turned up a few times. Found in a library prepared for alpha chains, this beta chain is an off-target read, and its abundance has little meaning. V and J are TRBV12-3 or TRBV12-4 and TRBJ2-5; D ambiguous. The CDR3 has 15 amino acids. Trimming shortened V by 5 bases and J by 4 bases, and 17 bases separated the two germline ends. CDR3 sequence: CASSTQHRLTETQYF. The CDR3 bases are TGTGCCAGCAGTACCCAACACCGCCTCACAGAGACCCAGTACTTC.

This clonotype was picked up many times. This beta chain is a stray sequence in a library constructed for alpha chains; its clone size is not meaningful. The rearrangement joins TRBV29-1 to TRBJ1-2, with 7 bases fitting TRBD1. The ends lost 7 bases at V and 2 bases at J; junction bases unmatched: 4. CDR1 is SQVTM, CDR2 ANQGSEA, per germline. This CDR3 is 12 amino acids long. The CDR3 coding sequence is TGCAGCGGGGCACAGGGGAACTATGGCTACACCTTC. This codes for CSGAQGNYGYTF.

This clonotype was observed many times. Since it is a stray read in a library aimed at alpha chains, this beta chain has a size that is not meaningful. The chain links TRBV7-6 to TRBJ1-1; TRBD1 might be the D (6 bases). V was clipped by 2 bases and J by 1 base, with 8 bases between them. Per the germline V gene, CDR1 is SGHVS and CDR2 is FNYEAQ. There are 14 residues in the CDR3. The CDR3 here is CASSLSGQNTEAFF. For the CDR3, the DNA is TGTGCCAGCAGCTTATCGGGACAGAACACTGAAGCTTTCTTT.